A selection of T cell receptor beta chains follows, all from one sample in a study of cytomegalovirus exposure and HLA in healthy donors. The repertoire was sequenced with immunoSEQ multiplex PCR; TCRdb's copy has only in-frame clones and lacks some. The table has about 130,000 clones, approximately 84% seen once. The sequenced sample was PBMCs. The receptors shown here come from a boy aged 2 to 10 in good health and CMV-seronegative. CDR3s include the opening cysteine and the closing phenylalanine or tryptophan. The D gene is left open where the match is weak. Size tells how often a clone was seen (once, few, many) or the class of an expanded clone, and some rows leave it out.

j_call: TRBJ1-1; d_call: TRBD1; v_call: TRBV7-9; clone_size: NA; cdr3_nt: TGTGCCAGCAGCCCCCTGCAGACAGGGGTCGACACTGAAGCTTTCTTT; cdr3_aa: CASSPLQTGVDTEAFF
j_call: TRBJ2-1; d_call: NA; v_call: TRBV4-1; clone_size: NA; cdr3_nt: TGCGCCAGCAGCGGGGGCCCGGGGGCGGGAGTCAACAATGAGCAGTTCTTC; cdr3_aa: CASSGGPGAGVNNEQFF
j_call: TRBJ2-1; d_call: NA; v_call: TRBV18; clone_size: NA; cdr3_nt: TGTGCCAGCTCACCCCTTGGCCCCTCGAGGAATGAGCAGTTCTTC; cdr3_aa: CASSPLGPSRNEQFF
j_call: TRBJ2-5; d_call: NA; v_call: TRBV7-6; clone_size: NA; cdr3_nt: TGTGCCAGCAGCTTAGTTGGAGGGTTCCAAGAGACCCAGTACTTC; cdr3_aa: CASSLVGGFQETQYF
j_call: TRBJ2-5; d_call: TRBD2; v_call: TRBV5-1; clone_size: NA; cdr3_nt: TGCGCCAGCAGCTTGGGGCTAGCGGGAGAGCTCAGGGAGACCCAGTACTTC; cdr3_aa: CASSLGLAGELRETQYF
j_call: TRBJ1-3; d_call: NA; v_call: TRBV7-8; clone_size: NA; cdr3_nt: TGTGCCACCAGTCAGGGGTTCTCTGGAAACACCATATATTTT; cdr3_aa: CATSQGFSGNTIYF
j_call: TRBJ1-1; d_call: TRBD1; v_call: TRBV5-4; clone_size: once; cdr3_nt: TGTGCCAGCAGTACGACAGGGGGGATGCCTGAAGCTTTCTTT; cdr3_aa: CASSTTGGMPEAFF
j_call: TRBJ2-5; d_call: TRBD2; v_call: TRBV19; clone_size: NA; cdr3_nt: TGTGCCAGTAGTATCCCCGGGACTAGCGGAATATACCAAGAGACCCAGTACTTC; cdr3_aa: CASSIPGTSGIYQETQYF
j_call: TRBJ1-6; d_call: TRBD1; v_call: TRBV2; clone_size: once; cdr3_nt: TGTGCCAGCAGTGAAGGGGCGGACAGGCTTAATTCACCCCTCCACTTT; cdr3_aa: CASSEGADRLNSPLHF
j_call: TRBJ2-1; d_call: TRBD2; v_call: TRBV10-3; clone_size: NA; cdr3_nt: TGTGCCATCACACTAGCGGGGGGGAATGAGCAGTTCTTC; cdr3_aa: CAITLAGGNEQFF
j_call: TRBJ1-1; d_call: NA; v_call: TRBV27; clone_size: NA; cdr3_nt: TGTGCCAGCAGTTTATCGTTTTGGCGCCAGGGTAGTATTGAAGCTTTCTTT; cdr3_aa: CASSLSFWRQGSIEAFF
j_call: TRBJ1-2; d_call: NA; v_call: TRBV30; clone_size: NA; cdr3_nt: TGTGCCTGGAGTGTAAGGACAGTTTATGGCTACACCTTC; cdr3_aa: CAWSVRTVYGYTF
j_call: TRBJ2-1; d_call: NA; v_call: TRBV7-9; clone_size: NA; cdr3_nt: TGTGCCAGCAGCTTAGCTCTATCCTACAATGAGCAGTTCTTC; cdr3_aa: CASSLALSYNEQFF
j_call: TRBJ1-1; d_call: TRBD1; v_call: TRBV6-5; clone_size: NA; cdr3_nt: TGTGCCAGTTGGGAAGACAGGGGGAACACTGAAGCTTTCTTT; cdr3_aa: CASWEDRGNTEAFF
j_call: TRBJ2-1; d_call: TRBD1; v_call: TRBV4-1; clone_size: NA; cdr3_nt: TGCGCCAGCAGCCAACCCCGGGACAGGTACAATGAGCAGTTCTTC; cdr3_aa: CASSQPRDRYNEQFF
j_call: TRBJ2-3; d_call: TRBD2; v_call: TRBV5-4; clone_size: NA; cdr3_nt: TGTGCCAGCAGCTTGGGAGGACTAGCGGTTTCTAGCACAGATACGCAGTATTTT; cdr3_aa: CASSLGGLAVSSTDTQYF
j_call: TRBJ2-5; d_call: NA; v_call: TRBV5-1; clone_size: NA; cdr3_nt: TGCGCCAGCATGCTTGGATGGGACAACCAAGAGACCCAGTACTTC; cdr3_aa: CASMLGWDNQETQYF
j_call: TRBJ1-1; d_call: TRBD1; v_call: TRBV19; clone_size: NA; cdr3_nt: TGTGCCAGTAGCCGGGACAGGGAGAACACTGAAGCTTTCTTT; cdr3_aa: CASSRDRENTEAFF
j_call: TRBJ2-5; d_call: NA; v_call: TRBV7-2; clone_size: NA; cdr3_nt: TGTGCCAGCAGCTTAGCCGGCCGGGAGCCATACTCTCTGCATATGCCTATGGAGACCCAGTACTTC; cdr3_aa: CASSLAGREPYSLHMPMETQYF
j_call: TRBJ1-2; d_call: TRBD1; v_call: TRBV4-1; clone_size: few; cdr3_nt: TGCGCCAGCAGCCAAGAGAGTGACAGGGGCTATGGCTACACCTTC; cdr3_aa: CASSQESDRGYGYTF
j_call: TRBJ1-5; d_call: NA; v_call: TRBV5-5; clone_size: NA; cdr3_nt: TGTGCCAGCAGCTTGTCCGTCCTTAGCAATCAGCCCCAGCATTTT; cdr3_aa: CASSLSVLSNQPQHF
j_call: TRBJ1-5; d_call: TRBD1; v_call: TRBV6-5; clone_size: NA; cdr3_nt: TGTGCCAGCAGTTCATTTGGACAGGGGGTACGACAGCCCCAGCATTTT; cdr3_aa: CASSSFGQGVRQPQHF